The 30 T cell receptor beta chains in this list originate from one sample, sequenced in a study of radiotherapy plus CTLA-4 blockade in lung cancer. Only in-frame clones appear in the TCRdb table, and some are missing; sequencing was by immunoSEQ multiplex PCR. The sample lists tens of thousands of clones; roughly 85% were seen once. The sample was peripheral blood, taken from a patient treated with radiotherapy plus ipilimumab. All receptors come from a human donor with non-small cell lung cancer who had a complete response to radiotherapy plus ipilimumab.

The chain joins TRBV27 to TRBJ2-2; 8 bases are shared with TRBD1. CDR3 length: 19 amino acids. CDR1 is MNHEY and CDR2 is SMNVEV in the germline V gene (reference sequence). V gave up 6 bases and J gave up 1 base; unmatched junction bases: 16. The CDR3 here is CASSTRPPTGALNTGELFF. CDR3 DNA sequence: TGTGCCAGCAGCACACGACCCCCGACAGGGGCGTTGAACACCGGGGAGCTGTTTTTT.

This chain joins TRBV5-8 and TRBJ1-5; no firm D call. CDR1 and CDR2 (germline): SGHTS, YDEGEE. This CDR3 contains 12 residues. The V end was cut by 4 bases, the J end by 4 bases, with 6 bases between. The chain's CDR3 is CASSPWNQPQHF. The CDR3 DNA sequence: TGTGCCAGCAGCCCCTGGAATCAGCCCCAGCATTTT.

The CDR3 coding sequence is TGTGCCAGTAGTCATAGGGATCCGTTGAATCAGCCCCAGCATTTT. It specifies CASSHRDPLNQPQHF. V and J are TRBV19 and TRBJ1-5; D gene ambiguous. The V end was cut by 5 bases, the J end by 4 bases, with 15 bases between. CDR3 length equals 15 residues. Germline lookup yields CDR1 LNHDA and CDR2 SQIVND (reference sequence). Complete variable domain (other parts from reference TRBV19 and TRBJ1-5): DGGITQSPKYLFRKEGQNVTLSCEQNLNHDAMYWYRQDPGQGLRLIYYSQIVNDFQKGDIAEGYSVSREKKESFPLTVTSAQKNPTAFYLCASSHRDPLNQPQHFGDGTRLSIL.

This clone is a singleton in its sample. The rearrangement joins TRBV10-3 to TRBJ2-1, with 7 bases identical to TRBD1. The CDR3 length is 13 residues. Germline loops: CDR1 ENHRY, CDR2 SYGVKD. The junction had 9 bases not matched to a gene; V was cut back by 10 bases and J by 6 bases. This CDR3 is CATSSDRANEQFF. The CDR3 DNA follows: TGTGCCACCTCGTCAGACAGGGCCAATGAGCAGTTCTTC.

The chain recombines TRBV30 with TRBJ2-1; D tentatively fits TRBD1 or TRBD2 (5 bases each). This CDR3 comprises 14 residues. Trimming stripped 2 bases from V and 8 bases from J, with 16 bases between. Germline loops: CDR1 GTSNPN, CDR2 SVGIG (reference sequence). The CDR3 sequence: CAWSSTGGRDEQFF. The CDR3 DNA reads as TGTGCCTGGAGTAGTACTGGGGGACGGGATGAGCAGTTCTTC. Drawing the rest from reference TRBV30 and TRBJ2-1, the complete variable domain is SQTIHQWPATLVQPVGSPLSLECTVEGTSNPNLYWYRQAAGRGLQLLFYSVGIGQISSEVPQNLSASRPQDRQFILSSKKLLLSDSGFYLCAWSSTGGRDEQFFGPGTRLTVL.

This rearrangement joins TRBV7-8 to TRBJ1-2; D is uncertain. CDR1 and CDR2 (germline): SGHVS, FQNEAQ. V lost 9 bases to trimming and J lost 0 bases, with 11 bases between them. CDR3 length: 13 amino acids. The CDR3 sequence is CARAGSSNYGYTF. In nucleotides, the CDR3 is TGTGCCAGGGCTGGGTCCTCTAACTATGGCTACACCTTC.

In its sample, this clone was seen a few times. The chain is built from TRBV19 and TRBJ1-3, with 12 bases identical to TRBD1. The CDR3 has 17 amino acids. Germline CDR1 and CDR2: LNHDA and SQIVND (reference sequence). V was pared by 4 bases and J by 2 bases, with 6 bases of the junction left unmatched. Here the CDR3 reads CASSKGTGGYTGNTIYF. CDR3 bases: TGTGCCAGTAGTAAAGGGACAGGGGGCTATACTGGAAACACCATATATTTT.

In this sample, this clone turned up a few times. The chain links TRBV10-2 to TRBJ2-5; TRBD1 agrees at 7 bases. Trimming took 4 bases from V and 5 from J; bases not matched to a gene: 10. The CDR3 runs to 15 residues. Germline lookup yields CDR1 WSHSY and CDR2 SAAADI. The CDR3 region is CASSAVRGNGETQYF. The CDR3 DNA sequence: TGCGCCAGCAGTGCGGTCAGGGGGAACGGGGAGACCCAGTACTTC.

V is TRBV6-1 and J is TRBJ2-7; no firm D call. The germline V gene encodes CDR1 MNHNS and CDR2 SASEGT. Deletions cut 5 bases from V and 5 bases from J, with 1 base between. This CDR3 is built from 9 residues. The CDR3 sequence is CASSHEQYF. DNA for the CDR3: TGTGCCAGCAGTCACGAGCAGTACTTC.

V usage is TRBV4-1 and J usage is TRBJ1-5, with TRBD1 identical over 7 bases. V was clipped by 0 bases and J by 9 bases; unmatched bases: 2. This CDR3 region has 13 residues. Per the germline V gene, CDR1 is MGHRA and CDR2 is YSYEKL. The CDR3 here is CASSQETGLPQHF. The CDR3 DNA is TGCGCCAGCAGCCAAGAGACAGGGTTGCCCCAGCATTTT.

The chain has TRBV9 and TRBJ1-3; no clear D gene. From germline, CDR1 is SGDLS and CDR2 YYNGEE. Trimming pared 2 bases from V and 0 bases from J, leaving 9 bases between. CDR3 length equals 15 residues. The CDR3 loop reads CASSVLGSSGNTIYF. CDR3 in DNA: TGTGCCAGCAGCGTTTTAGGGAGCTCTGGAAACACCATATATTTT. Together with reference TRBV9 and TRBJ1-3, the CDR3 gives the full variable domain: DSGVTQTPKHLITATGQRVTLRCSPRSGDLSVYWYQQSLDQGLQFLIQYYNGEERAKGNILERFSAQQFPDLHSELNLSSLELGDSALYFCASSVLGSSGNTIYFGEGSWLTVV.

The gene calls are TRBV11-2 and TRBJ2-2, with D unresolved. The CDR3 is 15 amino acids. CDR1 and CDR2 from the germline V gene are SGHAT and FQNNGV. With 0 bases removed from V and 2 bases from J, the gap between germline ends came to 7 bases. The CDR3 DNA sequence: TGTGCCAGCAGCTTAGATCAAGGAAACACCGGGGAGCTGTTTTTT. Its protein product is CASSLDQGNTGELFF.

This chain connects TRBV30 to TRBJ2-5; a weak D match, TRBD2 (6 bases). CDR1 and CDR2 (germline): GTSNPN, SVGIG (reference sequence). CDR3 size: 13 residues. V lost 2 bases to trimming and J lost 3 bases, with 10 bases between them. The CDR3 sequence is CAWSPEREETQYF. For the CDR3, the DNA is TGTGCCTGGAGTCCTGAGCGGGAAGAGACCCAGTACTTC. Looking up the rest from reference TRBV30 and TRBJ2-5 gives the full variable domain: SQTIHQWPATLVQPVGSPLSLECTVEGTSNPNLYWYRQAAGRGLQLLFYSVGIGQISSEVPQNLSASRPQDRQFILSSKKLLLSDSGFYLCAWSPEREETQYFGPGTRLLVL.

J is TRBJ1-2 and V is TRBV27; 8 bases map to TRBD1. Germline loops: CDR1 MNHEY, CDR2 SMNVEV (reference sequence). Unmatched junction bases numbered 7, after V lost 6 bases and J lost 4 bases. The CDR3 totals 14 residues. The CDR3 region has the DNA TGTGCCAGCAGGGTCGCAGGGGGCAGCTATGGCTACACCTTC. Its protein product is CASRVAGGSYGYTF.

V gene TRBV29-1 combines with J gene TRBJ1-1; D is unclear. Germline V gives CDR1 SQVTM, CDR2 ANQGSEA. This CDR3 comprises 11 residues. Deletions cut 5 bases from V and 0 bases from J, with 4 bases between. CDR3 sequence reads: CSVRVNTEAFF. In nucleotides, the CDR3 is TGCAGCGTTCGAGTGAACACTGAAGCTTTCTTT.

Only a few counts were recorded for this clone. The chain combines TRBV28 with TRBJ1-2; 8 bases are shared with TRBD1. The J segment lost 8 bases and the V segment lost 6 bases, leaving 2 bases of the junction unmatched. The germline V gene has CDR1 MDHEN and CDR2 SYDVKM. The CDR3 consists of 11 residues. CDR3 amino acids: CASRRQGGYTF. CDR3 nucleotide sequence: TGTGCCAGCAGACGACAGGGGGGCTACACCTTC.

V and J are TRBV5-6 and TRBJ1-1, with 7 positions matching TRBD1. Germline trimming cut 5 bases from V and 1 base from J; bases unmatched to any gene: 11. The CDR3 runs to 16 residues. CDR1 is SGHDT and CDR2 is YYEEEE in the germline V gene. The DNA for the CDR3 is TGTGCCAGCAGTATGAGACTGGGGACAGCGAACACTGAAGCTTTCTTT. Translated, it gives CASSMRLGTANTEAFF.

The gene calls are TRBV7-2 and TRBJ2-1, with D uncertain. This CDR3 region has 15 residues. The germline gives CDR1 SGHTA, CDR2 FQGNSA. The germline V and J ends were trimmed by 1 base and 2 bases, with 9 bases remaining between them. The CDR3 reads CASSLGVSAYNEQFF. In nucleotides, the CDR3 is TGTGCCAGCAGCTTAGGGGTAAGCGCCTACAATGAGCAGTTCTTC.

The rearrangement uses TRBV30 and TRBJ1-2; D is perhaps TRBD1 (5 bases). Germline-derived CDR1 and CDR2 are GTSNPN and SVGIG (reference sequence). Trimming removed 2 bases at V and 3 bases at J, with 16 bases between. This CDR3 has 15 amino acids. The CDR3: CAWSIGGGGHYGYTF. CDR3 bases: TGTGCCTGGAGTATCGGCGGGGGGGGTCACTATGGCTACACCTTC.

The V and J genes are TRBV7-9 and TRBJ1-4; a possible D gene is TRBD1 (5 bases). V was pared by 5 bases and J by 8 bases, with 18 bases between. The CDR3 spans 15 residues. In germline, CDR1 is SEHNR, CDR2 FQNEAQ (reference sequence). As DNA, the CDR3 is TGTGCCAGCAGCCCAGCGAGCAGGGTTGGAGAAAAACTGTTTTTT. Translated, it gives CASSPASRVGEKLFF.

The CDR3: CASSLEGGNNEQFF. The CDR3 DNA reads as TGTGCCAGCAGCTTAGAAGGGGGTAACAATGAGCAGTTCTTC. The chain is built from TRBV7-9 and TRBJ2-1; D might be TRBD1 (6 bases). Germline V gene sequence: CDR1 SEHNR, CDR2 FQNEAQ (reference sequence). V was clipped by 1 base and J by 5 bases, with 9 bases between them. CDR3 length: 14 residues.

This chain links TRBV6-1 with TRBJ1-1; D possibly corresponds to TRBD1 (5 bases). The CDR3 covers 14 residues. CDR1 and CDR2 (germline): MNHNS, SASEGT. V dropped 6 bases and J dropped 2 bases, with 13 bases sitting between them. CDR3 sequence: CASRTLTVNTEAFF. The CDR3 coding sequence is TGTGCCAGCAGAACTCTGACAGTTAACACTGAAGCTTTCTTT.

The CDR3 nucleotides read TGTGCCAGTAGCTCGTCCCAACAGGGAGATACGCAGTATTTT. It encodes CASSSSQQGDTQYF. J is TRBJ2-3 and V is TRBV19; possibly TRBD1 for D (6 bases). This CDR3 is 14 amino acids long. CDR1 is LNHDA and CDR2 is SQIVND in the germline V gene (reference sequence). The V end lost 6 bases, the J end lost 5 bases, and 15 bases lay between the germline ends.

As to this clone: The sample carries other DNA sequences with the same CDR3. The rearrangement links TRBV27 to TRBJ1-1; D possibly corresponds to TRBD1 (5 bases). Trimming removed 6 bases from V and 4 bases from J, with 12 bases in between. Germline CDR1 reads MNHEY; CDR2 reads SMNVEV (reference sequence). CDR3 length equals 13 residues. The CDR3 DNA reads as TGTGCCAGCAGCCCGGGGGGTGTCACTGAAGCTTTCTTT. It codes for CASSPGGVTEAFF.

V and J are TRBV6-6 and TRBJ2-5, with D tentatively TRBD1 (5 bases). This CDR3 has 14 amino acids. Trimming took 1 base from V and 3 from J, leaving 9 bases between them. The germline V gene encodes CDR1 MNHNY and CDR2 SVGAGI (reference sequence). The CDR3 here is CASSYWSREETQYF. In nucleotides, the CDR3 is TGTGCCAGCAGTTACTGGTCCAGGGAAGAGACCCAGTACTTC.

V and J are TRBV12-5 and TRBJ2-1, with 9 positions matching TRBD1. Trimming removed 3 bases from V and 3 bases from J; junction bases left unmatched: 3. CDR1 LGHNT and CDR2 FRNRAP come from the germline V gene. This CDR3 has 15 residues. CDR3 in amino acids: CASGFWTGVYNEQFF. The CDR3 DNA follows: TGTGCTAGTGGTTTTTGGACAGGGGTCTACAATGAGCAGTTCTTC. The whole variable domain, remainder taken from reference TRBV12-5 and TRBJ2-1, is DARVTQTPRHKVTEMGQEVTMRCQPILGHNTVFWYRQTMMQGLELLAYFRNRAPLDDSGMPKDRFSAEMPDATLATLKIQPSEPRDSAVYFCASGFWTGVYNEQFFGPGTRLTVL.

The rearrangement links TRBV9 to TRBJ1-6; 12 nucleotides match TRBD1. CDR1 and CDR2 from the germline V gene are SGDLS and YYNGEE. V trimming: 4 bases; J trimming: 6 bases; junction bases outside the gene matches: 5. CDR3 length: 16 residues. The CDR3: CASSLGTGGFNSPLHF. For the CDR3, the DNA is TGTGCCAGCAGCCTGGGGACAGGGGGCTTTAATTCACCCCTCCACTTT.

For the CDR3, the DNA is TGTGCCAGCAGCCCCGACACGTTTCACTATGGCTACACCTTC. Protein: CASSPDTFHYGYTF. The chain recombines TRBV7-9 with TRBJ1-2; D gene unclear. The CDR3 has 14 amino acids. With 5 bases removed from V and 3 bases from J, the gap between germline ends came to 13 bases. The germline CDR1 and CDR2 sequences are SEHNR and FQNEAQ (reference sequence).

This sequence joins TRBV30 and TRBJ1-5, with D maybe TRBD1 (6 bases). CDR3 length equals 14 residues. V lost 2 bases to trimming and J lost 6 bases, with 14 bases between them. Germline V gene data show CDR1 as GTSNPN and CDR2 as SVGIG (reference sequence). CDR3 sequence reads: CAWSSTGRTQPQHF. The CDR3 DNA is TGTGCCTGGAGTTCCACAGGGAGGACTCAGCCCCAGCATTTT.

CDR3 sequence: CSVRHLATNEKLFF. The CDR3 nucleotides are TGCAGCGTTAGGCACCTCGCAACTAATGAAAAACTGTTTTTT. The chain uses TRBV29-1 and TRBJ1-4; D ambiguous. CDR1 is SQVTM, CDR2 ANQGSEA, per germline. V lost 5 bases and J lost 0, with 10 bases in between. This CDR3 spans 14 amino acids.